The clone carrying this T cell receptor (beta chain) was recorded a few times. Its antigen is still unknown. TCRdb reprocessed the RT-PCR reads with MiXCR, giving one entry per CDR3 protein. The sample shows over 150,000 distinct CDR3 sequences, about a tenth of them seen only once. This specimen belongs to a study of response to subunit inactivated influenza vaccine. General study findings and limits: Each seasonal flu vaccination may recruit only limited new T cells, authors suggested.

CDR1 and CDR2 (germline): SGHRS, YFSETQ. The CDR3 contains 16 residues. The V gene end was trimmed by 4 bases and the J gene end by 0 bases; junction bases not matched to a gene: 5. This sample comprised non-naive T cells sorted from PBMCs, obtained more than 35 days after vaccination. The V call is TRBV5-1, the J call TRBJ2-1, with 9 bases fitting TRBD1. This receptor was taken from a man between 45 and 60 years old who received an inactivated influenza vaccine. The CDR3 DNA is TGCGCCAGCAGCAGGGACAGGGCGAGCTCCTACAATGAGCAGTTCTTC. This translates into CASSRDRASSYNEQFF.